The T cell receptor (beta chain) under discussion was sequenced for a study of CD8+ T cells in alopecia areata. RNA, once extracted, was reverse transcribed into cDNA for use as the sequencing template. Generated by immunoSEQ multiplex PCR, the TCRdb table keeps only in-frame clones and is missing some. Of about 94,000 clones listed, about two thirds are singletons. Looked up from germline, CDR1 is GTSNPN and CDR2 is SVGIG (reference sequence). V lost 4 bases and J lost 4, with 16 bases in between. The CDR3 length is 14 residues. Treatment defined: oral pan-JAK inhibitor, 5-10 mg twice daily. The chain recombines TRBV30 with TRBJ1-2, with unresolved D. This receptor was taken from a human donor with alopecia areata. The sequenced sample was CD8+ T cells sorted from blood, obtained around week 44, from a patient treated with tofacitinib. The CDR3 DNA is TGTGCCTGGACTGACGGCGTCACCACCTATGGCTACACCTTC. This translates into CAWTDGVTTYGYTF.